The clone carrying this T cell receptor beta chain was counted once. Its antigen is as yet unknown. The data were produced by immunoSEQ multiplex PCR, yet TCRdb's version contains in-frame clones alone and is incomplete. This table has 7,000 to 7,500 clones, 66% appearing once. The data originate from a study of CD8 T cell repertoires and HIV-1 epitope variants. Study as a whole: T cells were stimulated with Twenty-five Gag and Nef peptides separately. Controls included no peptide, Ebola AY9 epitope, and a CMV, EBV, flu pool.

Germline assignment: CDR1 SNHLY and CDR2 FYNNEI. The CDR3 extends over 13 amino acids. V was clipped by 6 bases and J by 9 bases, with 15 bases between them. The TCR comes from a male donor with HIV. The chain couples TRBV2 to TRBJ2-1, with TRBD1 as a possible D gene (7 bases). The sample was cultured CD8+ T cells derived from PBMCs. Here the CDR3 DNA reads TGTGCCAGCAGGGGACTTCCAGGGGGTGAGCAGTTCTTC. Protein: CASRGLPGGEQFF.